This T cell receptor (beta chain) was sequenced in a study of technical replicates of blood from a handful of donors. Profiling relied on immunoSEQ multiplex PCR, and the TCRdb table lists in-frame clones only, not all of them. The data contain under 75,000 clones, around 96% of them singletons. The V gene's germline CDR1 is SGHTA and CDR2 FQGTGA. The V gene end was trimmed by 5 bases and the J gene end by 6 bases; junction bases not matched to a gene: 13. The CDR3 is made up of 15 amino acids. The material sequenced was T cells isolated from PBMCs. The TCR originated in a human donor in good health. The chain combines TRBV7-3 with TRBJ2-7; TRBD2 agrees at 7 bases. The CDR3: CASSVGAGEAFEQYF. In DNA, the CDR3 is TGTGCCAGCAGCGTTGGGGCGGGAGAGGCGTTCGAGCAGTACTTC.